This TCR beta chain is from a study of early T cells in non-severe SARS-CoV-2 infection. Study summary: Sequencing of unsorted whole blood was done on bulk RNA, leaving chains unpaired.

Whole-study results and caveats: Matching results from VDJdb favored anti-spike CD8 responses, leaving private and CD4 specificities undetected.

The sample holds a few counts of this clonotype. Its antigen is unidentified. Unique molecular identifiers were added to individual cDNA molecules. TCRdb ran MiXCR on the 5' RACE reads and lists one entry per CDR3 protein. The repertoire holds approximately 35,000 distinct CDR3 sequences, with less than 6.5% as singletons. Germline values: CDR1 MNHEY, CDR2 SVGAGI. V was pared by 2 bases and J by 4 bases, with 6 bases between. This CDR3 spans 13 amino acids. The sequencing input was whole blood. V is TRBV6-5 and J is TRBJ1-5; D is possibly TRBD1 (5 bases). The sequence was obtained from an adult who was a healthcare worker with PCR-confirmed SARS-CoV-2 infection or an uninfected control (not recorded which). The CDR3 DNA reads as TGTGCCAGCAGTTACGCAGGGAATCAGCCCCAGCATTTT. Translating it yields CASSYAGNQPQHF.